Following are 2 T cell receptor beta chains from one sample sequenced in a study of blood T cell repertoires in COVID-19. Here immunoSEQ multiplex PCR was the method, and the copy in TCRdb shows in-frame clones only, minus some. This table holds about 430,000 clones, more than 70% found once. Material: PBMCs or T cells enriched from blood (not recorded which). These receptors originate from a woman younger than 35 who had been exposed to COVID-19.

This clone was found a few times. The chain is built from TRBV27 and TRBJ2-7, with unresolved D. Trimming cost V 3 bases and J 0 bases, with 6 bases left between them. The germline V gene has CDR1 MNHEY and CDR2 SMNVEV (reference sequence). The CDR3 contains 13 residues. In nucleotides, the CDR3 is TGTGCCAGCAGTTTTCAGGCCTCCTACGAGCAGTACTTC. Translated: CASSFQASYEQYF.

The CDR3 here is CASPLPGNEQFF. CDR3 DNA sequence: TGTGCCAGCCCGCTCCCGGGGAATGAGCAGTTCTTC. The chain couples TRBV5-8 to TRBJ2-1; D may be TRBD2 (5 bases). The germline V gene has CDR1 SGHTS and CDR2 YDEGEE. CDR3 size: 12 residues. V lost 7 bases and J lost 7, with 12 bases in between.